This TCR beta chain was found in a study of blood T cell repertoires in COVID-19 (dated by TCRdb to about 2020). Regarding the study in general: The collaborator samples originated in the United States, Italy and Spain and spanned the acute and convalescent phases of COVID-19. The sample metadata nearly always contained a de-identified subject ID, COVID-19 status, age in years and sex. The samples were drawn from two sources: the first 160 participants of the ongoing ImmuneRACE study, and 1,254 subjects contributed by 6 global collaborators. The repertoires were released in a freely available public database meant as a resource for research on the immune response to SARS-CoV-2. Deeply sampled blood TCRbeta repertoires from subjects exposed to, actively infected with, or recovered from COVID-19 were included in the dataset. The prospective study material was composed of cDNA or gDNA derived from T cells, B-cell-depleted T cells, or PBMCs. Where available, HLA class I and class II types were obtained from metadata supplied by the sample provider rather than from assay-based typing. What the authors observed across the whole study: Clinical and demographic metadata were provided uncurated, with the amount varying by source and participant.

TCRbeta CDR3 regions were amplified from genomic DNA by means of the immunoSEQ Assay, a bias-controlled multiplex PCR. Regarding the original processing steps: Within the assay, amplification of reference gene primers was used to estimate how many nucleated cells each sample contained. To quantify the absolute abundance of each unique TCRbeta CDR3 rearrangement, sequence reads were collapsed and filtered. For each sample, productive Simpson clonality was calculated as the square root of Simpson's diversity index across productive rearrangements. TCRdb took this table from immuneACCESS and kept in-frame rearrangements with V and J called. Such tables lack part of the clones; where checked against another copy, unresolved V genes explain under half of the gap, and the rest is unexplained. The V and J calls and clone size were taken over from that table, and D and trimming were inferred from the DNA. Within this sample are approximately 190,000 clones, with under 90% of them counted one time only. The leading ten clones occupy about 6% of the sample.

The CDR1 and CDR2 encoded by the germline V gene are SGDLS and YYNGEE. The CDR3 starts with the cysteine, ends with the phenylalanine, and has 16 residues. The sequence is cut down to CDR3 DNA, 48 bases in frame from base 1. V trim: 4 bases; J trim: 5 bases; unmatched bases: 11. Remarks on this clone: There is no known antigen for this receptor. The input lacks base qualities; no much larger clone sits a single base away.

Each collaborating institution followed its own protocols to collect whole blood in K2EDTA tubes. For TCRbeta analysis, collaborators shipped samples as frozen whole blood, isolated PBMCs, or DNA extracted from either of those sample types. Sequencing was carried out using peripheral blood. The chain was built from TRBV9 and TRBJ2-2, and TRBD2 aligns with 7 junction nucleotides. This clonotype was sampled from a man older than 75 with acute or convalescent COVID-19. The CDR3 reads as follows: CASSPIAGVVTGELFF. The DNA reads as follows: TGTGCCAGCAGCCCCATTGCGGGAGTGGTTACCGGGGAGCTGTTTTTT.